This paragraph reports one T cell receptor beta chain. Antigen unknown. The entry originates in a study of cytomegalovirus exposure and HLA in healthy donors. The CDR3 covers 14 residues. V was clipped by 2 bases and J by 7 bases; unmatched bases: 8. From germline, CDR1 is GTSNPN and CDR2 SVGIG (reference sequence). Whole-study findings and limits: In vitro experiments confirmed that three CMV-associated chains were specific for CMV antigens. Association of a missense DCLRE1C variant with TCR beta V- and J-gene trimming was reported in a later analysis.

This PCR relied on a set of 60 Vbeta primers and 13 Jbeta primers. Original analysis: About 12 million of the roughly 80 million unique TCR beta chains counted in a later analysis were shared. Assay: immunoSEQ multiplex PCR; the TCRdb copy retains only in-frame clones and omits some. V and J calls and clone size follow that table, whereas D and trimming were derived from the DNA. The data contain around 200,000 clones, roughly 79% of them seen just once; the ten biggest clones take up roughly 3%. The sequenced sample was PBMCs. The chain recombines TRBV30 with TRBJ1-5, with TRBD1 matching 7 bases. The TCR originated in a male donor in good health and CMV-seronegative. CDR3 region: CAWSSRGQWQPQHF. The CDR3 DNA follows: TGTGCCTGGAGTTCTAGGGGGCAGTGGCAGCCCCAGCATTTT.